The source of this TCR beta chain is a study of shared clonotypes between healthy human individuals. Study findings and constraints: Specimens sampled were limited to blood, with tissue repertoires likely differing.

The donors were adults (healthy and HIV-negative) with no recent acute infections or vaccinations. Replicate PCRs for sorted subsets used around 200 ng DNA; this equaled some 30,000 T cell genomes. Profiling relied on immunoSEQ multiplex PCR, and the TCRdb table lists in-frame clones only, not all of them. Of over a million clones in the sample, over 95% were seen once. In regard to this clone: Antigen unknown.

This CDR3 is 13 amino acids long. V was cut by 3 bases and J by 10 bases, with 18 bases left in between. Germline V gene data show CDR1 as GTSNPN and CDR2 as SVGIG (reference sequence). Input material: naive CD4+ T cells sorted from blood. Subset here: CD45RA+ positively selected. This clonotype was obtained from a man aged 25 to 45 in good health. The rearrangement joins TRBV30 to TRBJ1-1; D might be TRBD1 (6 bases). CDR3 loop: CAWRGGRAPGAFF. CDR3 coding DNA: TGTGCCTGGAGGGGGGGCAGGGCACCTGGAGCTTTCTTT.